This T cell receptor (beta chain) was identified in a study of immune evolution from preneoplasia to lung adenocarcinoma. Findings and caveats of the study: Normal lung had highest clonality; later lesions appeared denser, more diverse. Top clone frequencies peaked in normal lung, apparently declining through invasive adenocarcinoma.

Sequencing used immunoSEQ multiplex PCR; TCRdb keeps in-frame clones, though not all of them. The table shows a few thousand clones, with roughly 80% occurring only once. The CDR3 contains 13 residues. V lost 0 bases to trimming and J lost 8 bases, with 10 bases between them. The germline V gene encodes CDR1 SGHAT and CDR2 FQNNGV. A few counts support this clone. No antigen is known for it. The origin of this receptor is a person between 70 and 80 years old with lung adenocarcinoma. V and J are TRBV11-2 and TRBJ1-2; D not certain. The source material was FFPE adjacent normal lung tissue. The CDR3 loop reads CASSLDRSGGYTF. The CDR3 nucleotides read TGTGCCAGCAGCTTAGATCGGTCGGGAGGCTACACCTTC. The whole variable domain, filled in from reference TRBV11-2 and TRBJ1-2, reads EAGVAQSPRYKIIEKRQSVAFWCNPISGHATLYWYQQILGQGPKLLIQFQNNGVVDDSQLPKDRFSAERLKGVDSTLKIQPAKLEDSAVYLCASSLDRSGGYTFGSGTRLTVV.